What follows are 9 T cell receptor beta chains derived from one specimen sequenced in a study of response to subunit inactivated influenza vaccine. TCRdb called the RT-PCR reads again in MiXCR, with one record for every CDR3 protein. This sample yields more than 400,000 distinct CDR3 sequences, of which more than 7% are seen a single time; under 15% belongs to the top ten. This sample comprised PBMCs from blood, obtained roughly 24 months after vaccination. The receptors derive from a man between 50 and 69 years old who received an inactivated influenza vaccine.

This clonotype was counted only a few times. The rearrangement joins TRBV6-5 to TRBJ2-7; TRBD2 is a possible D gene (5 bases). The CDR3 has 14 amino acids. Germline lookup yields CDR1 MNHEY and CDR2 SVGAGI. With 3 bases removed from V and 6 bases from J, the gap between germline ends came to 15 bases. The CDR3 coding sequence is TGTGCCAGCAGTTATGGAGGTTGGTCCACCGAGCAGTACTTC. Protein sequence: CASSYGGWSTEQYF.

This clonotype was recorded a few times. This sequence joins TRBV5-1 and TRBJ1-3; possible D gene TRBD1, 6 bases. The CDR3 extends over 15 amino acids. V was cut by 4 bases and J by 2 bases, with 13 bases left in between. Germline V gene data show CDR1 as SGHRS and CDR2 as YFSETQ. This chain's CDR3 is CASSVPGAAGNTIYF. Here the CDR3 DNA reads TGCGCCAGCAGCGTACCGGGGGCCGCTGGAAACACCATATATTTT.

CDR3 in amino acids: CASSLADPQGREGYTF. The DNA of the CDR3 is TGTGCCAGCAGCTTAGCGGACCCACAGGGGAGGGAAGGCTACACCTTC. V usage is TRBV7-8 and J usage is TRBJ1-2; 7 nucleotides match TRBD1. The CDR3 is 16 residues long. The germline V gene encodes CDR1 SGHVS and CDR2 FQNEAQ. V lost 0 bases, J lost 8 bases, and 12 bases stayed unmatched. The whole variable domain, filled in from reference TRBV7-8 and TRBJ1-2, reads GAGVSQSPRYKVAKRGQDVALRCDPISGHVSLFWYQQALGQGPEFLTYFQNEAQLDKSGLPSDRFFAERPEGSVSTLKIQRTQQEDSAVYLCASSLADPQGREGYTFGSGTRLTVV.

The chain uses TRBV4-1 and TRBJ1-3; D gene unclear. Per germline, CDR1 MGHRA and CDR2 YSYEKL. The CDR3 is 17 amino acids. Trimming stripped 3 bases from V and 1 base from J, with 16 bases between. The CDR3 sequence is CASSHLGLGGSGNTIYF. The DNA for the CDR3 is TGCGCCAGCAGCCACCTAGGACTCGGAGGGTCTGGAAACACCATATATTTT.

V is TRBV20-1 and J is TRBJ2-1; 10 positions match TRBD2. Germline trimming cut 3 bases from V and 4 bases from J; bases unmatched to any gene: 3. Germline assignment: CDR1 DFQATT and CDR2 SNEGSKA (reference sequence). The CDR3 totals 14 residues. The CDR3 coding sequence is TGCAGTGCTAGCCAACTAGCGGGGTACAATGAGCAGTTCTTC. Amino acid sequence: CSASQLAGYNEQFF.

The sample holds many counts of this clonotype. V and J are TRBV12-3 or TRBV12-4 and TRBJ2-6; D not resolved. This CDR3 is built from 15 residues. Trimming shortened V by 6 bases and J by 1 base, and 10 bases separated the two germline ends. The chain's CDR3 is CASSYVLSGANVLTF. CDR3 bases: TGTGCCAGCAGCTATGTCCTGTCTGGGGCCAACGTCCTGACTTTC.

The gene calls are TRBV5-1 and TRBJ2-7, with 7 bases identical to TRBD1. The junction had 5 bases not matched to a gene; V was cut back by 0 bases and J by 5 bases. In germline, CDR1 is SGHRS, CDR2 YFSETQ. CDR3 length: 14 residues. The CDR3 loop reads CASSLVQGSNEQYF. CDR3 coding DNA: TGCGCCAGCAGCTTGGTACAGGGGAGCAACGAGCAGTACTTC. The full variable domain, rest sourced from reference TRBV5-1 and TRBJ2-7, is KAGVTQTPRYLIKTRGQQVTLSCSPISGHRSVSWYQQTPGQGLQFLFEYFSETQRNKGNFPGRFSGRQFSNSRSEMNVSTLELGDSALYLCASSLVQGSNEQYFGPGTRLTVT.

This clonotype was counted ten times or more. The chain is built from TRBV20-1 and TRBJ1-6; D may be TRBD1 (6 bases). The germline V and J ends were trimmed by 0 bases and 4 bases, with 34 bases remaining between them. In germline, CDR1 is DFQATT, CDR2 SNEGSKA (reference sequence). The CDR3 extends over 23 amino acids. The CDR3 reads CSARDLRPGAQTGTSRYNSPLHF. In nucleotides, the CDR3 is TGCAGTGCTAGAGATTTGCGGCCGGGGGCCCAAACAGGGACATCTCGATATAATTCACCCCTCCACTTT.

Ten or more counts support this clonotype. The chain carries TRBV6-5 and TRBJ2-3; tentatively, D is TRBD2 (5 bases). The germline CDR1 and CDR2 sequences are MNHEY and SVGAGI. CDR3 length: 13 amino acids. Trimming stripped 2 bases from V and 3 bases from J, with 6 bases between. The CDR3 bases are TGTGCCAGCAGTTACCCGGGAACAGATACGCAGTATTTT. Amino acid sequence: CASSYPGTDTQYF.